This T cell receptor (beta chain) was identified during a study of T cells in Graves' hyperthyroidism and ophthalmopathy. Authors of the study amplified TCR beta CDR3 regions from RNA transcripts. In the first-round RT-PCR of the TCR CDR3, the HTBI primer set was used. TCRdb re-called the multiplex PCR reads with MiXCR, one entry per CDR3 protein. The sample has some 600,000 distinct CDR3 sequences, 11% to 15% seen once; the top ten hold less than 6%. Many counts were recorded for this clonotype. An end of the junction differs from the germline gene, which may be a read error. The germline CDR1 and CDR2 sequences are LNHNV and YYDKDF (reference sequence). CDR3 size: 14 residues.

Sequencing was performed on blood. The sequence was obtained from a woman younger than 45 with Graves' hyperthyroidism that later progressed to Graves' ophthalmopathy. The chain combines TRBV15 with TRBJ2-3; no definite D call. The CDR3 DNA is TGTGTCACCAGCACAATGGGTGGCACAGATACGCAGTATTTT. Protein product: CVTSTMGGTDTQYF. Full variable domain (rest looked up from reference TRBV15 and TRBJ2-3): DAMVIQNPRYQVTQFGKPVTLSCSQTLNHNVMYWYQQKSSQAPKLLFHYYDKDFNNEADTPDNFQSRRPNTSFCFLDIRSPGLGDTAMYLCVTSTMGGTDTQYFGPGTRLTVL.